This note documents a single TCR beta chain sequence. Its antigen is still unknown. Nothing much larger sits one base from this clone, and base qualities are not available. Using the immunoSEQ two-step multiplex PCR at survey-level depth, TRB CDR3 regions were amplified from genomic DNA. Synthetic inline TR CDR3 controls covering all V-J pairings were spiked into each PCR to estimate template counts and remove amplification bias. Reads went through processing to reduce amplification and sequencing bias, and quantification was done against synthetic TR CDR3 analogs. The study's processing was this. Raw data were processed in ImmunoSEQ Analyzer, with out-of-frame sequences and CDR3s containing stop codons removed, and genes were named according to IMGT nomenclature. Repertoire diversity was summarized as normalized Shannon entropy, defined as 1 minus Pielou's evenness. TRB sequences were treated as identical only when sharing V gene, J gene and CDR3. Public PML clonotypes were CDR3s shared by two or more PML-onset samples but absent earlier, in controls, and in public databases. Position-by-position CDR3 amino acid composition was analyzed in Skylign with the observed count method. TCRdb's version of the immuneACCESS table is confined to in-frame rearrangements and falls short of the full clone set. An unresolved V gene accounts for under half of the shortfall where checked; the remainder is of unknown origin. That table gives V, J and clone size, and the DNA gave D and trimming. The sample yields 30,000 to 35,000 clones; roughly nine tenths were counted once. The ten largest clones add up to 3% to 3.5% of the sample.

The CDR1 and CDR2 encoded by the germline V gene are SGDLS and YYNGEE. From the cysteine up to the phenylalanine, the CDR3 has a length of 15 residues. Just the 45-base CDR3 DNA is kept, in frame starting at base 1. Relative to germline, V is 2 bases shorter and J is 0 bases shorter, with 9 bases between their ends. This record comes from a study of multiple sclerosis patients with progressive multifocal leukoencephalopathy (dated by TCRdb to the late 2010s). Regarding the complete study: Peripheral T and B cells were examined in MS patients who developed PML (4 under natalizumab, 1 after alemtuzumab) and in treated patients who did not develop PML. Two patients on natalizumab who later developed PML were tracked over time from before therapy, through 6 and 12 months, up to PML onset. The study aimed to detect JC virus-specific or public T-cell expansions arising at the time of PML onset. Results the study describes overall, beyond this receptor: Analysis was limited to peripheral blood, even though cerebrospinal fluid or brain lymphocytes might be more informative for natalizumab-associated PML. Lower normalized Shannon entropy suggested less diverse TRB repertoires in most PML patients, whereas the natalizumab-treated controls showed values near 1. TRB clones with frequency above 0.5% were observed only in PML patients, but the clones expanded at PML onset were found to be already present before and during natalizumab therapy. When PML developed, neither common TRBV or TRBJ gene usage nor preferential TRBV-TRBJ pairings were detected. Because of the small, descriptive cohort, whether findings reflect JC virus infection or general immunocompromise remained unclear.

Explained via the paper, the time point label denotes: time of PML onset. The treatment or condition label, read with the paper, signifies: on natalizumab therapy at sampling. PML was diagnosed from clinical and MRI findings and confirmed by detection of JC virus DNA in cerebrospinal fluid. In the natalizumab-treated patients, PML was found to develop after between roughly 15 and 56 months of natalizumab therapy. All listed patients had previously received interferon beta, and all PML patients were female. At the time of PML onset, T3 blood samples were collected. Ficoll-Hypaque density gradient centrifugation was used to isolate peripheral blood mononuclear cells.

Sequenced here: PBMCs, sampled from a patient treated with natalizumab. This receptor was taken from a human donor with progressive multifocal leukoencephalopathy. Rearrangement joined TRBV9 to TRBJ2-1; possibly the D gene is TRBD1, per 6 matching bases. The sequenced DNA: TGTGCCAGCAGCGTTCAACAGGGCTCCTACAATGAGCAGTTCTTC. This is translated as CASSVQQGSYNEQFF.